The sequence of this T cell receptor (beta chain) was determined in a study of blood T cell repertoires in COVID-19. Study as a whole: Collection of acute and convalescent COVID-19 samples took place in the United States, Italy and Spain. In each case, the material was cDNA or gDNA derived from T cells, B-cell-depleted T cells, or PBMCs.

Per the original data handling: Reference gene primer amplification yielded estimated nucleated cell counts. TCRdb keeps only in-frame clones here, not all; method: immunoSEQ multiplex PCR. V and J calls plus clone size are reproduced from that table; the DNA served to infer D and trimming. The sample has 95,000 to 150,000 clones, 75% to 90% seen once. The CDR3 length is 16 residues. This chain links TRBV21-1 with TRBJ2-7; the table's TRBD1 call for D was not verified on the DNA. TRBV21-1 counts as a pseudogene. The receptor was isolated from a man between 65 and 85 years old with active or convalescent COVID-19. Input material: peripheral blood. The DNA for the CDR3 is TGTGCCAGCAGCAAAGCGCTTGTGACAGGTGAGAACGAGCAGTACTTC. Translation gives CASSKALVTGENEQYF.